The rows below give T cell receptor beta chains drawn from one sample of a study of blood T cell repertoires in COVID-19. TCRdb's table, derived via immunoSEQ multiplex PCR, lists solely in-frame clones and lacks some. The sample includes 74,000 or so clones, 80% to 90% of them seen just once. Sequences were obtained from peripheral blood. The receptors here all came from a human donor in a cohort sampled during active COVID-19. Each CDR3 is given with its conserved first and last residue. D genes are given only for firm matches. The listing skips clone size in some rows; elsewhere it reads once, few, many or a size class.

j_call	clone_size	d_call	v_call	cdr3_nt	cdr3_aa
TRBJ2-3	-	-	TRBV13	TGTGCCAGCAGCACCCGGGGATCCTCAGATACGCAGTATTTT	CASSTRGSSDTQYF
TRBJ2-2	-	TRBD1	TRBV4-1	TGCGCCAGCAGCCAAGATCGAGGCAGGGGGTGGGAAACCGGGGAGCTGTTTTTT	CASSQDRGRGWETGELFF
TRBJ1-4	-	TRBD1	TRBV2	TGTGCCAGCAGCGCAACAGGGGGCGGTGAAAAACTGTTTTTT	CASSATGGGEKLFF
TRBJ2-2	-	-	TRBV9	TGTGCCAGCAGCGTTGGAGGGTTCGGGGAGCTGTTTTTT	CASSVGGFGELFF
TRBJ2-5	-	TRBD2	TRBV10-3	TGTGCCATCAGTGAGTCGGTAGCGGGAGGCCCCCAAGAGACCCAGTACTTC	CAISESVAGGPQETQYF
TRBJ1-2	-	TRBD1	TRBV5-1	TGCGCCAGCAGCCAAGCAGGGGGAGCCTATGGCTACACCTTC	CASSQAGGAYGYTF
TRBJ1-4	-	-	TRBV6-5	TGTGCCAGCAGGGGGACAATCGCAACTAATGAAAAACTGTTTTTT	CASRGTIATNEKLFF
TRBJ1-1	-	TRBD1	TRBV7-2	TGTGCCAGCAGCTTACAACAGGGGGGCACTGAAGCTTTCTTT	CASSLQQGGTEAFF
TRBJ1-5	once	-	TRBV23-1	TGCGCCAGCAGAAGCGGGACGGTCAATCAGCCCCAGCATTTT	CASRSGTVNQPQHF
TRBJ1-5	-	-	TRBV6-1	TGTGCCAGCAGTGAAATCGGTGGGGCACGGCCCCAGCATTTT	CASSEIGGARPQHF
TRBJ1-2	-	-	TRBV27	TGTGCCAGCAGTTTAACAGAGGGCTATGGCTACACCTTC	CASSLTEGYGYTF
TRBJ1-2	-	TRBD1	TRBV10-3	TGTGCCATCACCTCGGGACAGGGGACGGTTGGCTACACCTTC	CAITSGQGTVGYTF
TRBJ2-3	-	-	TRBV7-6	TGTGCCAGCAGCTTAGTGATGTCAGGGAGCACAGATACGCAGTATTTT	CASSLVMSGSTDTQYF
TRBJ2-2	-	-	TRBV20-1	TGCAGTGCTAGTGATCTGGGGAGGAGGAACACCGGGGAGCTGTTTTTT	CSASDLGRRNTGELFF
TRBJ1-6	-	-	TRBV3-1/TRBV3-2	TGTGCCAGCAGCCTCGGGATTGGGAATTCACCCCTCCACTTT	CASSLGIGNSPLHF
TRBJ2-7	-	-	TRBV3-1/TRBV3-2	TGTGCCAGCACCGGAACAGGCGAGCAGTACTTC	CASTGTGEQYF
TRBJ1-2	-	-	TRBV3-1/TRBV3-2	TGTGCCAGCAGCCGCGACGTGAGGAAGGGGTATGGCTACACCTTC	CASSRDVRKGYGYTF
TRBJ1-4	few	-	TRBV2	TGTGCCAGCAGTGGCGGGTGGAGTGAAAAACTGTTTTTT	CASSGGWSEKLFF
TRBJ1-6	-	-	TRBV6-5	TGTGCCAGCAGTTACTCTGGCAGGGAGGGTTCACCCCTCCACTTT	CASSYSGREGSPLHF
TRBJ2-7	-	-	TRBV2	TGTGCCAGCAGTGAATCTCACCCAGGGAACTCCTACGAGCAGTACTTC	CASSESHPGNSYEQYF
TRBJ1-4	-	-	TRBV28	TGTGCCATCCTGAGTGCAACTAATGAAAAACTGTTTTTT	CAILSATNEKLFF
TRBJ2-3	-	-	TRBV3-1/TRBV3-2	TGTGCCAGCAGCCAAGATATGGCAGTCAGCACAGATACGCAGTATTTT	CASSQDMAVSTDTQYF
TRBJ2-1	-	TRBD1	TRBV6-2/TRBV6-3	TGTGCCAGCAGTCAGGGGGCGAGCTCCTACAATGAGCAGTTCTTC	CASSQGASSYNEQFF
TRBJ2-5	-	TRBD1	TRBV5-1	TGCGCCAGCAGCTTCCAGGACAGGGGGCTCCAAGAGACCCAGTACTTC	CASSFQDRGLQETQYF
TRBJ2-3	-	-	TRBV24-1	TGTGCCACCAGTGATCATAGGACTAGCACAGATACGCAGTATTTT	CATSDHRTSTDTQYF
TRBJ1-1	-	-	TRBV4-1	TGCGCCAGCAGCCAAGACCGCCTTCGGACGGGAAACACTGAAGCTTTCTTT	CASSQDRLRTGNTEAFF
TRBJ1-6	-	-	TRBV5-1	TGCGCCAGCAGCTTGGATCGGGGTGCACCCCTCCACTTT	CASSLDRGAPLHF
TRBJ1-5	-	TRBD1	TRBV27	TGTGCCAGCAGCCCTCTGGGACAGGGGTATTATCAGCCCCAGCATTTT	CASSPLGQGYYQPQHF
TRBJ2-7	-	TRBD2	TRBV28	TGTGCCAGCAGTACAGGACTAGCGGCCTCCTACGAGCAGTACTTC	CASSTGLAASYEQYF
TRBJ1-5	-	-	TRBV6-5	TGTGCCACAGAGGAAGTTGGACAGCCCCAGCATTTT	CATEEVGQPQHF
TRBJ1-1	-	TRBD1	TRBV29-1	TGCAGCGTTCCTAGGGGGGACAGTCTTGAAGCTTTCTTT	CSVPRGDSLEAFF
TRBJ1-2	-	-	TRBV11-2	TGTGCCAGCAGCGATGCATTGCGCGGAAGCTATGGCTACACCTTC	CASSDALRGSYGYTF
TRBJ1-2	-	TRBD1	TRBV29-1	TGCAGCGTGGCAACAGGGGTTGCCTATGGCTACACCTTC	CSVATGVAYGYTF
TRBJ1-5	-	TRBD1	TRBV5-3	TGTGCCAGAAGCTTTGACAGGGGCCATCAGCCCCAGCATTTT	CARSFDRGHQPQHF
TRBJ1-1	-	TRBD1	TRBV28	TGTGCCAGCAGCCTATGGACAGGTGAAAGCAACACTGAAGCTTTCTTT	CASSLWTGESNTEAFF
TRBJ2-7	-	TRBD1	TRBV7-9	TGTGCCAGCAGCCCGGGACAGGGCATGGACGAGCAGTACTTC	CASSPGQGMDEQYF
TRBJ1-2	-	TRBD1	TRBV6-1	TGTGCCAGCAGTAAAGGGCCGGGACAGGGGGCGACGGGCTATGGCTACACCTTC	CASSKGPGQGATGYGYTF
TRBJ2-1	-	TRBD2	TRBV24-1	TGTGCCACCAGTGAGCCCGGGACTAGCGGGAGCCATGAGCAGTTCTTC	CATSEPGTSGSHEQFF
TRBJ2-1	-	TRBD1	TRBV4-2	TGTGCCAGCAGCCAAGACTGGACAGGTAGCTCCTACAATGAGCAGTTCTTC	CASSQDWTGSSYNEQFF
TRBJ2-5	few	TRBD1	TRBV12-3/TRBV12-4	TGTGCCAGCAACAGGGGTGTTCCCTCGGGGCAGTACTTC	CASNRGVPSGQYF
TRBJ1-1	-	TRBD1	TRBV19	TGTGCCAGTATCCGCCCCGGACAGGGGGCGCGGGACACTGAAGCTTTCTTT	CASIRPGQGARDTEAFF
TRBJ2-3	once	TRBD2	TRBV5-4	TGTGCCAGCAGCGGTGGGGGGGGTCTGACAGATACGCAGTATTTT	CASSGGGGLTDTQYF
TRBJ2-7	-	-	TRBV10-3	TGTGCCATCAGGATTTCAGACTCGGAGCAGTACTTC	CAIRISDSEQYF
TRBJ1-2	-	TRBD1	TRBV7-9	TGTGCCAGCAGCCCTCGGGGGACAGGGGGCCAAGGCTACACCTTC	CASSPRGTGGQGYTF
TRBJ1-4	-	-	TRBV7-2	TGTGCCAGCAGTTCGAATCGGGGAGAAAAACTGTTTTTT	CASSSNRGEKLFF
TRBJ1-2	-	TRBD1	TRBV18	TGTGCCAGCTCATCATTGGGACAGGCGGACGGCTACACCTTC	CASSSLGQADGYTF
TRBJ1-4	-	TRBD1	TRBV29-1	TGCAGCGTTGAATCGGGACAGGCGCTGAATGAAAAACTGTTTTTT	CSVESGQALNEKLFF
TRBJ2-3	-	TRBD1	TRBV14	TGTGCCAGCAGCCATGTTACAGGGGGCGCAGATACGCAGTATTTT	CASSHVTGGADTQYF
TRBJ1-1	-	TRBD1	TRBV19	TGTGCCAGTAGACAGGGGGCAGGAACTGAAGCTTTCTTT	CASRQGAGTEAFF
TRBJ2-7	-	-	TRBV19	TGTGCCAGTAGGGAGAGAACAGGGAACTCCTACGAGCAGTACTTC	CASRERTGNSYEQYF
TRBJ2-1	-	-	TRBV28	TGTGCCAGCAGTCCCCTAGGGGCGCGCCCTAATGAGCAGTTCTTC	CASSPLGARPNEQFF
TRBJ2-2	-	-	TRBV6-2/TRBV6-3	TGTGCCAGCAGTTCCTGGGGAGGAGCTCCTCAGAACACCGGGGAGCTGTTTTTT	CASSSWGGAPQNTGELFF
TRBJ1-1	-	-	TRBV5-1	TGCGCCAGCAGACCAGGGGATTGGAACACTGAAGCTTTCTTT	CASRPGDWNTEAFF
TRBJ2-7	-	TRBD2	TRBV3-1/TRBV3-2	TGTGCCAGCAGCCCCACTAGCGGGGGGGCGGAGGAGCAGTACTTC	CASSPTSGGAEEQYF
TRBJ1-3	-	TRBD1	TRBV24-1	TGTGCCAGCCCGGACAGGGGGGCTGGAAACACCATATATTTT	CASPDRGAGNTIYF
TRBJ2-3	-	-	TRBV3-1/TRBV3-2	TGTGCCAGCAGCCCGGGACACCCGGGCACAGATACGCAGTATTTT	CASSPGHPGTDTQYF
TRBJ2-5	once	TRBD1	TRBV5-1	TGCGCCAGCAGCCTGAACGGCAGGGGGCGAGAGACCCAGTACTTC	CASSLNGRGRETQYF